The 6 T cell receptor beta chains given below trace back to one sample, sequenced in a study of identical twins (dated by TCRdb to about 2016). Library method: 5' RACE. TCRdb shows the sequencer as Illumina HiSeq 2000. TCRdb trimmed the raw reads at Q25, called clones with MiXCR and kept productive beta chains. Merged by CDR3 protein, the rows form single entries marked with the most common genes and DNA. The sample table contains a few hundred thousand distinct CDR3 sequences; only one count was recorded for around an eighth of them. Of the sample, about 7% falls within the top ten clones. Another study also made use of these data, one on yellow fever vaccine responses in identical twins.

What was sequenced was CD8+ T cells sorted from blood. The receptors come from a young woman in good health.

The J gene is TRBJ1-5, the V gene TRBV28; 7 positions agree with TRBD1. Looked up from germline, CDR1 is MDHEN and CDR2 is SYDVKM. Trimming removed 2 bases from V and 0 bases from J; junction bases left unmatched: 4. CDR3 length: 16 residues. CDR3 loop: CASSLITGDSNQPQHF. The CDR3 DNA follows: TGTGCCAGCAGTTTAATTACAGGGGATAGCAATCAGCCCCAGCATTTT.

The V and J genes are TRBV7-9 and TRBJ1-5; TRBD1 matches at 9 bases. Per the germline V gene, CDR1 is SEHNR and CDR2 is FQNEAQ (reference sequence). V lost 4 bases to trimming and J lost 5 bases; unmatched junction nucleotides: 3. The CDR3 is 14 residues long. The CDR3 loop is CASSSQGAHQPQHF. CDR3 in DNA: TGTGCCAGCAGCTCACAGGGGGCTCATCAGCCCCAGCATTTT.

Only a few counts were recorded for this clonotype. The chain uses TRBV13 and TRBJ2-5; D may be TRBD1 or TRBD2 (5 bases each). V was clipped by 2 bases and J by 0 bases, with 10 bases between them. Germline V gives CDR1 PRHDT, CDR2 FYEKMQ (reference sequence). The CDR3 has 15 residues. The CDR3 reads CASSLMGVYQETQYF. The CDR3 nucleotides read TGTGCCAGCAGCTTAATGGGGGTGTACCAAGAGACCCAGTACTTC.

In its sample, this clonotype was seen a few times. The chain uses TRBV4-1 and TRBJ2-5, with D perhaps TRBD1 or TRBD2 (5 bases each). V was pared by 1 base and J by 7 bases, with 28 bases between. The CDR3 is 19 residues long. CDR1 and CDR2 (germline): MGHRA, YSYEKL. CDR3 nucleotides: TGCGCCAGCAGCCAAGTGAGGGGCCCGCATGTGGGCCCTCGCGGGACCCAGTACTTC. Encoded protein: CASSQVRGPHVGPRGTQYF.

Only a few counts were recorded for this clonotype. V and J are TRBV20-1 and TRBJ2-4; D may be TRBD2 (5 bases). With 6 bases removed from V and 1 base from J, the gap between germline ends came to 16 bases. The length of the CDR3 is 15 residues. The V gene's germline CDR1 is DFQATT and CDR2 SNEGSKA (reference sequence). In DNA form, the CDR3 reads TGCAGTGCATCCGGCGGGCGCGGGGCCAAAAACATTCAGTACTTC. Translated: CSASGGRGAKNIQYF.

This clonotype was seen only a few times. The V call is TRBV4-2, the J call TRBJ2-1; tentative D call: TRBD1 (6 bases). Between the trimmed V and J ends, which lost 0 bases and 4 bases, there was a span of 13 bases. The CDR3 loop spans 16 amino acids. Germline values: CDR1 LGHNA, CDR2 YNFKEQ. DNA of the CDR3: TGTGCCAGCAGCCAAGACCTAGGGGGATCTTACAATGAGCAGTTCTTC. Protein product: CASSQDLGGSYNEQFF.